The 15 T cell receptor beta chains given below trace back to one sample, sequenced in a study of Tregs in tolerant kidney transplant recipients. The method was immunoSEQ multiplex PCR; TCRdb's version includes in-frame clones alone and lacks a portion of them. The repertoire holds around 85,000 clones, with roughly 90% as singletons. Sequenced here: Tregs from blood, sampled before the transplant. The receptors were gathered from a human donor who received a combined kidney and bone marrow transplant.

The V call is TRBV28, the J call TRBJ1-1; D remains unclear. Trimming took 3 bases from V and 1 from J, leaving 6 bases between them. In germline, CDR1 is MDHEN, CDR2 SYDVKM. This CDR3 has 13 amino acids. The CDR3: CASSLSENTEAFF. The CDR3 bases are TGTGCCAGCAGTTTGTCCGAGAACACTGAAGCTTTCTTT.

V usage is TRBV6-6 and J usage is TRBJ1-1; D unclear. Germline V gives CDR1 MNHNY, CDR2 SVGAGI (reference sequence). Trimming removed 2 bases from V and 1 base from J, with 11 bases in between. The CDR3 spans 15 residues. CDR3 amino acids: CASSYIIGSNTEAFF. CDR3 coding DNA: TGTGCCAGCAGTTACATCATCGGATCGAACACTGAAGCTTTCTTT.

V usage is TRBV28 and J usage is TRBJ2-7, with 11 nucleotides matching TRBD1. The CDR3 sequence is 14 residues long. The J segment lost 2 bases and the V segment lost 8 bases, leaving 5 bases of the junction unmatched. The V gene's germline CDR1 is MDHEN and CDR2 SYDVKM. CDR3 DNA sequence: TGTGCCAGCCGTGGGACAGGGGGTCCCTACGAGCAGTACTTC. Its translation: CASRGTGGPYEQYF.

V gene TRBV5-4 combines with J gene TRBJ2-7; D uncertain. In germline, CDR1 is SGHNT, CDR2 YYREEE (reference sequence). The CDR3 runs 13 residues. The V end lost 2 bases, the J end lost 0 bases, and 6 bases lay between the germline ends. DNA of the CDR3: TGTGCCAGCAGCTTATCAGTCTCCTACGAGCAGTACTTC. Translated: CASSLSVSYEQYF.

The chain links TRBV4-1 to TRBJ2-3, with 7 bases that match TRBD2. Germline CDR1 reads MGHRA; CDR2 reads YSYEKL. After removal of 0 bases from V and 0 bases from J, the junction contained 3 bases not matched to a gene. The CDR3 is 16 residues long. The CDR3 region has the DNA TGCGCCAGCAGCCAAGATCGCGGGGGAAGCACAGATACGCAGTATTTT. Residues: CASSQDRGGSTDTQYF.

This clone showed up just once. V gene TRBV4-3 combines with J gene TRBJ1-1; 7 nucleotides align to TRBD1. The CDR3 spans 14 residues. V shed 3 bases, J shed 4 bases, and the junction held 5 bases outside the gene matches. The germline V gene encodes CDR1 LGHNA and CDR2 YSLEER. DNA of the CDR3: TGCGCCAGCAGCCATGGGGACAGATCCACTGAAGCTTTCTTT. Translated, it gives CASSHGDRSTEAFF.

The chain couples TRBV5-6 to TRBJ2-3, with 7 bases fitting TRBD1. The CDR3 is 15 residues long. The germline gives CDR1 SGHDT, CDR2 YYEEEE. With V trimmed by 5 bases and J by 1 base, 7 bases remained unmatched. As DNA, the CDR3 is TGTGCCAGCAGGTCTCGGGACAGAGGCACAGATACGCAGTATTTT. This encodes CASRSRDRGTDTQYF.

In its sample, this clone was seen once. This rearrangement joins TRBV27 to TRBJ1-5, with D perhaps TRBD1 (6 bases). Germline CDR1 MNHEY, CDR2 SMNVEV (reference sequence). Trimming left V 5 bases short and J 6 bases short, with 11 bases between. This CDR3 contains 13 residues. The CDR3 loop is CASSGGPPQPQHF. CDR3 sequence (DNA): TGTGCCAGCAGTGGGGGGCCCCCTCAGCCCCAGCATTTT.

The chain combines TRBV29-1 with TRBJ1-4; D remains ambiguous. Germline V CDR1 and CDR2: SQVTM, ANQGSEA. V gave up 5 bases and J gave up 12 bases, with 16 bases separating them. CDR3 length equals 12 residues. CDR3 protein: CSVSPPGEELFF. DNA of the CDR3: TGCAGCGTTTCCCCGCCGGGTGAGGAACTGTTTTTT.

The chain has TRBV19 and TRBJ2-4; D is possibly TRBD1 or TRBD2 (7 bases each). The CDR3 contains 19 residues. Trimming shortened V by 5 bases and J by 0 bases, and 23 bases separated the two germline ends. Germline CDR1 LNHDA, CDR2 SQIVND (reference sequence). CDR3 in DNA: TGTGCCAGTAGTGCAGGGGGGGCTACGACAGATCTAGCCAAAAACATTCAGTACTTC. Translation gives CASSAGGATTDLAKNIQYF.

The chain joins TRBV19 to TRBJ2-3; TRBD2 might be the D (5 bases). V was cut by 5 bases and J by 2 bases, with 14 bases left in between. The germline V gene has CDR1 LNHDA and CDR2 SQIVND (reference sequence). CDR3 length equals 15 residues. The CDR3 coding sequence is TGTGCCAGTAGTGCTGCGCGGGCAAACACAGATACGCAGTATTTT. Encoded protein: CASSAARANTDTQYF.

The chain uses TRBV11-2 and TRBJ2-5; D is ambiguous. Trimming pared 8 bases from V and 11 bases from J, leaving 24 bases between. The CDR3 length is 14 residues. Germline V gene sequence: CDR1 SGHAT, CDR2 FQNNGV. The CDR3 loop reads CASGNGPMGGEQYF. CDR3 nucleotides: TGTGCCAGCGGAAACGGGCCTATGGGTGGAGAGCAGTACTTC.

V gene TRBV28 combines with J gene TRBJ2-7; the match to TRBD2 covers 8 bases. The trim removed 5 bases at V and 4 bases at J, leaving 13 bases unmatched. The germline V gene has CDR1 MDHEN and CDR2 SYDVKM. There are 16 residues in the CDR3. The CDR3 reads CASSPPGGAGVYEQYF. DNA of the CDR3: TGTGCCAGCAGTCCGCCTGGGGGAGCGGGAGTGTACGAGCAGTACTTC.

This sequence joins TRBV7-9 and TRBJ1-1; TRBD1 matches at 8 bases. The CDR3 is 14 residues long. The V and J ends lost 5 bases and 3 bases, in that order; junction bases with no gene match: 5. Germline assignment: CDR1 SEHNR and CDR2 FQNEAQ (reference sequence). CDR3 sequence: CASSPIQGDTEAFF. CDR3 nucleotide sequence: TGTGCCAGCAGCCCAATACAGGGGGACACTGAAGCTTTCTTT. The whole variable domain, remainder taken from reference TRBV7-9 and TRBJ1-1, is DTGVSQNPRHKITKRGQNVTFRCDPISEHNRLYWYRQTLGQGPEFLTYFQNEAQLEKSRLLSDRFSAERPKGSFSTLEIQRTEQGDSAMYLCASSPIQGDTEAFFGQGTRLTVV.

The rearrangement joins TRBV28 to TRBJ1-4; TRBD1 agrees at 8 bases. The CDR3 is 15 residues long. The germline gives CDR1 MDHEN, CDR2 SYDVKM. J was trimmed by 7 bases and V by 6 bases; bases with no gene match: 10. The CDR3 DNA reads as TGTGCCAGCAGGGGCCAGGGGGCGCATATTGAAAAACTGTTTTTT. Its protein is CASRGQGAHIEKLFF.